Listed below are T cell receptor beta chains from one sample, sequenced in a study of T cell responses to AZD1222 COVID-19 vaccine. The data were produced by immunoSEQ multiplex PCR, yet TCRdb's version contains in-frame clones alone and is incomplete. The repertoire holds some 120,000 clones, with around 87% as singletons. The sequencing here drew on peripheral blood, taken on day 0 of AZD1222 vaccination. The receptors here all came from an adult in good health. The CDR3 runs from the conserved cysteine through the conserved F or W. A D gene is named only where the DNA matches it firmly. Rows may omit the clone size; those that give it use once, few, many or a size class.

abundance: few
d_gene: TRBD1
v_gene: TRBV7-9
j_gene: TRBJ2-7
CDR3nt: TGTGCCAGCAGCTCCAACCCCGGGACAGGGGGCTATAGGACCTACGAGCAGTACTTC
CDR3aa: CASSSNPGTGGYRTYEQYF

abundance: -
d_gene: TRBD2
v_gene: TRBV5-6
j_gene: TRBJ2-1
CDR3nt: TGTGCCAGCAGCTTTTACAGCGGGAGTTCAAATGAGCAGTTCTTC
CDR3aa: CASSFYSGSSNEQFF

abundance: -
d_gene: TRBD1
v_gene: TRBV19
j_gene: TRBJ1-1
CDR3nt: TGTGCCAGTAGTTATCGGACAGGAATGAACACTGAAGCTTTCTTT
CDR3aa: CASSYRTGMNTEAFF

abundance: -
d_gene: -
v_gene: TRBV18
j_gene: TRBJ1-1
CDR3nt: TGTGCCAGCTCACCGGACGGATACACTGAAGCTTTCTTT
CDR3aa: CASSPDGYTEAFF

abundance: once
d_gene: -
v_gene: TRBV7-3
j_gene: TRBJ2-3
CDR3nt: TGTGCCAGCAGCCTCCAGCACACAGATACGCAGTATTTT
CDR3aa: CASSLQHTDTQYF

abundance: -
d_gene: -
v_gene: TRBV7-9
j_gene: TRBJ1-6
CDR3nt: TGTGCCAGCAGCCGAACCAGGGGTGATTCACCCCTCCACTTT
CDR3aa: CASSRTRGDSPLHF

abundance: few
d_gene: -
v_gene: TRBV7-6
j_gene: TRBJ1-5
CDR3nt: TGTGCCAGCAGCTTAGGGCAGGGGCTTCAGCCCCAGCATTTT
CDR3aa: CASSLGQGLQPQHF

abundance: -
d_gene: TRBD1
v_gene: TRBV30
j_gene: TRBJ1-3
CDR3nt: TGTGCCTGGAGTGTACAGGGGTTAGGAAACACCATATATTTT
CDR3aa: CAWSVQGLGNTIYF

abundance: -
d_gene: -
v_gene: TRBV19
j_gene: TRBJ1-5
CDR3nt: TGTGCCAGTAGTCCGGACCTCGAAGTAGGGCCAAATCAGCCCCAGCATTTT
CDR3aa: CASSPDLEVGPNQPQHF

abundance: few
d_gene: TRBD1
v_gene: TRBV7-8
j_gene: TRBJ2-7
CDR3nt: TGTGCCAGCAGCCCCCGACAGGGTTCCCACGAGCAGTACTTC
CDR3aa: CASSPRQGSHEQYF

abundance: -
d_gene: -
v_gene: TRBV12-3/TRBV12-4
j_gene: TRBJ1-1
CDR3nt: TGTGCCAGCAGCCAACACGGGAACACTGAAGCTTTCTTT
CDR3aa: CASSQHGNTEAFF

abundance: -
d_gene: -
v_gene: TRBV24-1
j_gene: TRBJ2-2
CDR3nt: TGTGCCACCACGGAGGGAGGAGATGGGGAGCTGTTTTTT
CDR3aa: CATTEGGDGELFF

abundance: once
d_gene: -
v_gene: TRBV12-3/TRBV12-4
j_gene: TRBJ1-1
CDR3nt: TGTGCCAGCAGTCTCTCGGAGAACACTGAAGCTTTCTTT
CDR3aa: CASSLSENTEAFF

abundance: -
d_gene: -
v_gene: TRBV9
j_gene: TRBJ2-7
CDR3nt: TGTGCCAGCAGCGAAGGGGGGTGGGAGAACGAGCAGTACTTC
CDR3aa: CASSEGGWENEQYF

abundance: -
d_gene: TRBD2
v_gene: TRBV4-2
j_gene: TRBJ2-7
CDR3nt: TGTGCCAGCAGACTAGCGGGAGCTGCCGACGAGCAGTACTTC
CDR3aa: CASRLAGAADEQYF

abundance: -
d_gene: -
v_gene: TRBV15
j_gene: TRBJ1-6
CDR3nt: TGTGCCACCTCCGGGCGGAGATCACCCCTCCACTTT
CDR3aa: CATSGRRSPLHF

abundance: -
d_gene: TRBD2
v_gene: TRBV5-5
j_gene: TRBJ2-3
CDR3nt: TGTGCCAGCAGCTTGGATCTAGCGGGGGCCACAGATACGCAGTATTTT
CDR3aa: CASSLDLAGATDTQYF

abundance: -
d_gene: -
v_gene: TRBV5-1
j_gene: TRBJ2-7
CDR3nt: TGCGCCAGCAGCTTGGTTGCGTCACGATCCTACGAGCAGTACTTC
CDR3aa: CASSLVASRSYEQYF

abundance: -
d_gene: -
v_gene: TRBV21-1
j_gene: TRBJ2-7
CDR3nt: TGTGCCAGCAGCCAACTAGCGGGAAATAGCGAGCAGTACTTC
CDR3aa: CASSQLAGNSEQYF

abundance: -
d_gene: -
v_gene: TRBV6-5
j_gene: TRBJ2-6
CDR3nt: TGTGCCAGCACCCTACAGGGAAGTGGGGCCAACGTCCTGACTTTC
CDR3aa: CASTLQGSGANVLTF

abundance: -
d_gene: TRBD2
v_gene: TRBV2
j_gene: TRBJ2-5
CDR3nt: TGTGCCAGCAGCGAGTGGTCGGGAGGAGAGACCCAGTACTTC
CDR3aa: CASSEWSGGETQYF

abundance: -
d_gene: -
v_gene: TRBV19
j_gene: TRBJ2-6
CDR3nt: TGTGCCAGTAGTATTCCCTACGGGGCCAACGTCCTGACTTTC
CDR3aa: CASSIPYGANVLTF

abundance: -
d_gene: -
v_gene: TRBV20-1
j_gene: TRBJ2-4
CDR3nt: TGCAGTGCTCCGCAGGCGGGAAGTCAGTACTTC
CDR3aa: CSAPQAGSQYF

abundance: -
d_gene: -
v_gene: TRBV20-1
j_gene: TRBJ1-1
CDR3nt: TGCAGCATTTCAGCGAACACTGAAGCTTTCTTT
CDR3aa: CSISANTEAFF

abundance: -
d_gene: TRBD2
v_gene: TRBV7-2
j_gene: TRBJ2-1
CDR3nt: TGTGCCAGCAGCTTAACACTGGCTAGCGGAAACAATGAGCAGTTCTTC
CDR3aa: CASSLTLASGNNEQFF

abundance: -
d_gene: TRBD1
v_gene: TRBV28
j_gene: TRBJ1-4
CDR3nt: TGTGCCAGCAGTGTGACAGGGCTGGGTAATGAAAAACTGTTTTTT
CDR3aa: CASSVTGLGNEKLFF

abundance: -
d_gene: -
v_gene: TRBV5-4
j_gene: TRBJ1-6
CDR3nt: TGTGCCAGCAGCGTACGGGGTCGGCCCCTCCACTTT
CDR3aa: CASSVRGRPLHF

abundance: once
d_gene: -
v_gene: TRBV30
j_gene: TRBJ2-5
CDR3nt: TGTGCCTGGAGTGGTATGGGGGCCCAGTACTTC
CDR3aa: CAWSGMGAQYF

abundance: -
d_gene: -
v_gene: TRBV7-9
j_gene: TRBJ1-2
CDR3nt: TGTGCCAGCAGCTTAGGGGGAGTGAGGGGAAACTATGGCTACACCTTC
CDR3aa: CASSLGGVRGNYGYTF

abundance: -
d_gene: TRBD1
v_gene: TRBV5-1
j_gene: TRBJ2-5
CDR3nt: TGCGCCAGCAGCCTAAGGACAGGGGGTGGTCAAGAGACCCAGTACTTC
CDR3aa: CASSLRTGGGQETQYF

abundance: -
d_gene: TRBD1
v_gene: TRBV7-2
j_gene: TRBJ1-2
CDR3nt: TGTGCCAGCAGCGCCCGACAGGGTAGCAACTATGGCTACACCTTC
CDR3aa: CASSARQGSNYGYTF

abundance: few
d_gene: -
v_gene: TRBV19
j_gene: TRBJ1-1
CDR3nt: TGTGCCAGTAGTACCCTTGGCCCTTCCATGAACACTGAAGCTTTCTTT
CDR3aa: CASSTLGPSMNTEAFF

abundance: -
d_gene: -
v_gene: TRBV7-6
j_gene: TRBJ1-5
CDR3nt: TGTGCCAGCAGCTTAGAGGGGTCCGCAGGGGTGGTCAATCAGCCCCAGCATTTT
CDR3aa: CASSLEGSAGVVNQPQHF

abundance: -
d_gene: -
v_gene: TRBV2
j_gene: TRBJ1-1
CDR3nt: TGTGCCAGCAATGTCGGTGCGGCTGAAGCTTTCTTT
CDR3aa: CASNVGAAEAFF

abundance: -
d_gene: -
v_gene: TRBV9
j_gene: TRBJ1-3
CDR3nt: TGTGCCAGCAGCGTAGACAGGGCTGGAAACACCATATATTTT
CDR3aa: CASSVDRAGNTIYF

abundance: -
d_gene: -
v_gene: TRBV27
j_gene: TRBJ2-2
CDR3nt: TGTGCCAGCAGTTTCGCAGGGATCGGGGAGCTGTTTTTT
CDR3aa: CASSFAGIGELFF